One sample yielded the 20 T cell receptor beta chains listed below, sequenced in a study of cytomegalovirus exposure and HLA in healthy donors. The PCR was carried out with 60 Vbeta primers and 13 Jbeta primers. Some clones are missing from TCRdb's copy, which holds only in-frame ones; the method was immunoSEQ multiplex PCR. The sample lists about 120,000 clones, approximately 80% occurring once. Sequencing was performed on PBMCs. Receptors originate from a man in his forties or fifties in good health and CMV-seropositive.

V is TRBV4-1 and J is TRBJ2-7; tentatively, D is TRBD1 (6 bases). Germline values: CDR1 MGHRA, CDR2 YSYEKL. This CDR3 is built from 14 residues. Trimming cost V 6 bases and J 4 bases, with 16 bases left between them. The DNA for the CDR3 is TGCGCCAGCAGAGGGGGTATCGGCCAATACGAGCAGTACTTC. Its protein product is CASRGGIGQYEQYF.

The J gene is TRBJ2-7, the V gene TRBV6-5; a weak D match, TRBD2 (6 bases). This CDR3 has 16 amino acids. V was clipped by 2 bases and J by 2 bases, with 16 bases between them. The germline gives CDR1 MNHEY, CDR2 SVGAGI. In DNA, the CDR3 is TGTGCCAGCAGTTACGTCCGGTGGGGGGTTACCTACGAGCAGTACTTC. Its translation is CASSYVRWGVTYEQYF.

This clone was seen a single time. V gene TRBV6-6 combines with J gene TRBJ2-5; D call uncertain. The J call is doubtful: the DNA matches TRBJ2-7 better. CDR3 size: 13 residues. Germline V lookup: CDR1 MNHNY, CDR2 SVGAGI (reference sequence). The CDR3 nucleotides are TGTGCCAGCAGGCCTACAGTCTCCTACGAGCAGTACTTC. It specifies CASRPTVSYEQYF.

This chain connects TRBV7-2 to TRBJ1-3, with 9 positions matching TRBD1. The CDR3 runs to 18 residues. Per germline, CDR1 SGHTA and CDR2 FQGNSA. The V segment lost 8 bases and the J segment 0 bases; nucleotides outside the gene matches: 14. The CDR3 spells CASGYPGQGSHSGNTIYF. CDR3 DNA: TGTGCCAGCGGCTACCCGGGACAGGGTTCCCACTCTGGAAACACCATATATTTT.

This CDR3 is CASSALAGGTNEQFF. The CDR3 bases are TGTGCCAGCAGTGCTCTAGCGGGGGGGACTAATGAGCAGTTCTTC. The V gene is TRBV6-5, the J gene TRBJ2-1; 12 bases agree with TRBD2. The V gene's germline CDR1 is MNHEY and CDR2 SVGAGI. With 5 bases clipped from V and 7 bases from J, the junction kept 6 bases outside the gene matches. The CDR3 spans 15 residues.

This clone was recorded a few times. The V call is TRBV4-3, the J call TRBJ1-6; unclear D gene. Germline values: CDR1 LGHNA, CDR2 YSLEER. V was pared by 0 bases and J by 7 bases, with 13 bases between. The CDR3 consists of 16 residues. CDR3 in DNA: TGCGCCAGCAGCCAAGATTTTGCCCGGGTGAATTCACCCCTCCACTTT. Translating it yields CASSQDFARVNSPLHF.

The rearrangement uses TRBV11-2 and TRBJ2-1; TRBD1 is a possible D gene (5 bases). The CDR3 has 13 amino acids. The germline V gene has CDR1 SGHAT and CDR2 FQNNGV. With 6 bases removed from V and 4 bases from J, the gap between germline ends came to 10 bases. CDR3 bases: TGTGCCAGCAGTCCACAGGTTTACAATGAGCAGTTCTTC. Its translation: CASSPQVYNEQFF.

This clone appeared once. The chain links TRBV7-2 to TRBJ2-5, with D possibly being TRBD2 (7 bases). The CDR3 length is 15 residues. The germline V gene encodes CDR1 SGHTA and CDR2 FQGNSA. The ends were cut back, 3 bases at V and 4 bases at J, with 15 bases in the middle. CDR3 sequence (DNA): TGTGCCAGCAGCTTGGCGGGGGCAAGAGCAGAGACCCAGTACTTC. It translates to CASSLAGARAETQYF.

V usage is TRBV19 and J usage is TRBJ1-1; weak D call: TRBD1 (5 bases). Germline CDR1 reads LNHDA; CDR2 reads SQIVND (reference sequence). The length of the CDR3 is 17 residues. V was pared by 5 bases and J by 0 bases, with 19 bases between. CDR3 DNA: TGTGCCAGTAGTCCCATTGAGGCAGGGTCCCTGAACACTGAAGCTTTCTTT. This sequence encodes CASSPIEAGSLNTEAFF.

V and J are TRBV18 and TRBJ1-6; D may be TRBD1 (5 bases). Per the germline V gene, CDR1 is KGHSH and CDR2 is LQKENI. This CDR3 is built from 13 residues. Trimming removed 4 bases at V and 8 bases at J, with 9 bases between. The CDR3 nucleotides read TGTGCCAGCTCACTGCAGGGTTATTCACCCCTCCACTTT. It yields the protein CASSLQGYSPLHF.

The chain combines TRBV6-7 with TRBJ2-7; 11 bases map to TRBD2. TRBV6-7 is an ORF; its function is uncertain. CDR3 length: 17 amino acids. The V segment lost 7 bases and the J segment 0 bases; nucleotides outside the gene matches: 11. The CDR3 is CASTKDTSGGHSYEQYF. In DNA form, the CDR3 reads TGTGCCAGCACCAAAGATACTAGCGGGGGCCACTCCTACGAGCAGTACTTC.

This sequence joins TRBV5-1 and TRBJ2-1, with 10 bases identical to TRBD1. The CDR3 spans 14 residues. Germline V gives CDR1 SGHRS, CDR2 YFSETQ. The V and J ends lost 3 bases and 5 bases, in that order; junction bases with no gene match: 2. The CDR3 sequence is CASSSGTGDNEQFF. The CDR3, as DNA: TGCGCCAGCAGCTCAGGGACAGGGGACAATGAGCAGTTCTTC. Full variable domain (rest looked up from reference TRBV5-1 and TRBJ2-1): KAGVTQTPRYLIKTRGQQVTLSCSPISGHRSVSWYQQTPGQGLQFLFEYFSETQRNKGNFPGRFSGRQFSNSRSEMNVSTLELGDSALYLCASSSGTGDNEQFFGPGTRLTVL.

As DNA, the CDR3 is TGTGCCAGCATGGACAGGGTTGACAATGAGCAGTTCTTC. Residues: CASMDRVDNEQFF. This sequence joins TRBV6-5 and TRBJ2-1; 8 positions match TRBD1. J lost 5 bases, V lost 7 bases, and 4 bases had no gene match. CDR1 and CDR2 (germline): MNHEY, SVGAGI. This CDR3 is 13 amino acids long.

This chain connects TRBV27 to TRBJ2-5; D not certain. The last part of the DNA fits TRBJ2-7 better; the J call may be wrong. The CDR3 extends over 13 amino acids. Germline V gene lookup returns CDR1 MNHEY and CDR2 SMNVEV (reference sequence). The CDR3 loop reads CASRPSNIYEQYF. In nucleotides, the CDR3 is TGTGCCAGCAGACCCTCAAATATCTACGAGCAGTACTTC.

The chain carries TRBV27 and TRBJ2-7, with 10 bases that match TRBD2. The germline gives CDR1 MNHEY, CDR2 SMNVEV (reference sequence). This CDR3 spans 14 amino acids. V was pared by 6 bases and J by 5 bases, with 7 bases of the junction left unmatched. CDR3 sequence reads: CASRSGGAHHEQYF. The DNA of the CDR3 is TGTGCCAGCAGAAGCGGGGGGGCGCATCACGAGCAGTACTTC.

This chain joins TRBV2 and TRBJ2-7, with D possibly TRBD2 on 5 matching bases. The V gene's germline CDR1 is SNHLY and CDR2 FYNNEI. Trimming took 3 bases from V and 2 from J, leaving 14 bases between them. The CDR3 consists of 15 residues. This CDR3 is CASSDGETETYEQYF. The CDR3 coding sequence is TGTGCCAGCAGTGACGGGGAGACGGAGACCTACGAGCAGTACTTC.

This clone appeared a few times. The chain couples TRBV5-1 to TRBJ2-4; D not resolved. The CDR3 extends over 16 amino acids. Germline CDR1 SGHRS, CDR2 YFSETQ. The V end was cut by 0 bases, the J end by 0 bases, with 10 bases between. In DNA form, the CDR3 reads TGCGCCAGCAGCTTGGTCGCAGGTCTAGCCAAAAACATTCAGTACTTC. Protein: CASSLVAGLAKNIQYF.

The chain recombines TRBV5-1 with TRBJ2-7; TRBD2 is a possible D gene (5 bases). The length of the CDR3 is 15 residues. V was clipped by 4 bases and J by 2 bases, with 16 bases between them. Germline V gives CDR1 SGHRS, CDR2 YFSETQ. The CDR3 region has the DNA TGCGCCAGCAGCCTAACCTGGACGGGGACCTACGAGCAGTACTTC. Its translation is CASSLTWTGTYEQYF.

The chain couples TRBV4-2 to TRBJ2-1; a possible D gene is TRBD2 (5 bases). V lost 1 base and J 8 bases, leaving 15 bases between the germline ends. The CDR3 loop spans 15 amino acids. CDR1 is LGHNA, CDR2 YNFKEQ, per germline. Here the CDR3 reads CASSQAETPRDEQFF. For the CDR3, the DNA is TGTGCCAGCAGCCAAGCCGAGACTCCGAGGGATGAGCAGTTCTTC.

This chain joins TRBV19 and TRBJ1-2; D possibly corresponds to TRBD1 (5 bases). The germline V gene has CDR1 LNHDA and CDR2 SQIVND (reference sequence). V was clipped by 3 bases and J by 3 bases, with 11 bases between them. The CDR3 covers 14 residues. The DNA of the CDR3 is TGTGCCAGTAGTATCCGGGAGGGGTACTATGGCTACACCTTC. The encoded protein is CASSIREGYYGYTF.